This T cell receptor (beta chain) emerged from a study of blood T cell repertoires in COVID-19. About the research overall: The cDNA or gDNA used as material had been derived from T cells, B-cell-depleted T cells, or PBMCs.

V lost 1 base to trimming and J lost 6 bases, with 10 bases between them. The CDR3 contains 14 residues. Germline lookup yields CDR1 SGHTA and CDR2 FQGNSA. Only in-frame clones appear in the TCRdb table, and some are missing; sequencing was by immunoSEQ multiplex PCR. The repertoire holds 200,000 or so clones, 84% seen once, with 7% to 9% in the top ten. This study enrolled people aged roughly 18 to 89 from roughly 24 US geographic areas. Material for sequencing was PBMCs or T cells enriched from blood (not recorded which). The TCR comes from a man in his forties or fifties who had recovered from COVID-19. This chain joins TRBV7-2 and TRBJ2-1; no reliable D call. Here the CDR3 reads CASSLGSPGNEQFF. The CDR3 DNA sequence: TGTGCCAGCAGCTTAGGTTCTCCGGGCAATGAGCAGTTCTTC.